This T cell receptor (beta chain) was documented in a study of cytomegalovirus exposure and HLA in healthy donors. The PCR was carried out with 60 Vbeta primers and 13 Jbeta primers. TCRdb keeps only in-frame clones here, not all; method: immunoSEQ multiplex PCR. The sample includes about 130,000 clones, around three quarters of them seen just once. V was clipped by 5 bases and J by 3 bases; unmatched bases: 4. This CDR3 comprises 13 residues. Per germline, CDR1 LNHDA and CDR2 SQIVND (reference sequence). Sequencing was carried out using PBMCs. The chain is built from TRBV19 and TRBJ2-7, with TRBD2 matching over 7 bases. The sequence was obtained from a man aged 25-45 years in good health and CMV-seropositive. Written as DNA, the CDR3 is TGTGCCAGTAGTCATACGGGGGGCTACGAGCAGTACTTC. Its translation is CASSHTGGYEQYF.